This T cell receptor (beta chain) was retrieved from a study of shared clonotypes between healthy human individuals. Cells designated naive CD8 were CD45RO-negative and were positively selected for CCR7, with terminally differentiated effector memory CD45RA+ cells excluded. In the sorted-subset replicate PCRs, 200 ng DNA, tens of thousands of T cell genomes, was used. The table came from immunoSEQ multiplex PCR; TCRdb's copy has only in-frame clones and leaves some out. The sample lists millions of clones, less than 95% occurring once. This sequence originates from a man aged 18 to 35 in good health. Specimen: naive CD8+ T cells sorted from blood.

CDR3 DNA sequence: TGTGCCAGCAGTCTTCCCGAGTTCGGTACTAATGAAAAACTGTTTTTT. This codes for CASSLPEFGTNEKLFF. The V call is TRBV28, the J call TRBJ1-4; D is ambiguous. This CDR3 comprises 16 residues. V was shortened by 5 bases and J by 2 bases, with 15 bases between the two germline ends. Germline values: CDR1 MDHEN, CDR2 SYDVKM. Full variable domain (outside the CDR3, taken from reference TRBV28 and TRBJ1-4): DVKVTQSSRYLVKRTGEKVFLECVQDMDHENMFWYRQDPGLGLRLIYFSYDVKMKEKGDIPEGYSVSREKKERFSLILESASTNQTSMYLCASSLPEFGTNEKLFFGSGTQLSVL.